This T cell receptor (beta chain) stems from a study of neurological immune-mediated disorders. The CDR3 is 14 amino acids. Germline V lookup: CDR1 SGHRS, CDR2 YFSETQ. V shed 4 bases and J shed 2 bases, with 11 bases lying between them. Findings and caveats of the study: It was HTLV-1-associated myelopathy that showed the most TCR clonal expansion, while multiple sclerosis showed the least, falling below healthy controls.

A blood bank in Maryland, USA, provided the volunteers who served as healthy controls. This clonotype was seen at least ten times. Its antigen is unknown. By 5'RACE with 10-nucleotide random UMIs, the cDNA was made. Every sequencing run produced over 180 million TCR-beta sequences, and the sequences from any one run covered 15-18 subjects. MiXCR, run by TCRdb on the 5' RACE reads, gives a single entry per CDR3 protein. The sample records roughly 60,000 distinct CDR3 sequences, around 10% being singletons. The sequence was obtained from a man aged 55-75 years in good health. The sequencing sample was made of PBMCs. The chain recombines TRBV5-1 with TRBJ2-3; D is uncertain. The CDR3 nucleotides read TGCGCCAGCAGCCAACAAAGTTACACAGATACGCAGTATTTT. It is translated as CASSQQSYTDTQYF.